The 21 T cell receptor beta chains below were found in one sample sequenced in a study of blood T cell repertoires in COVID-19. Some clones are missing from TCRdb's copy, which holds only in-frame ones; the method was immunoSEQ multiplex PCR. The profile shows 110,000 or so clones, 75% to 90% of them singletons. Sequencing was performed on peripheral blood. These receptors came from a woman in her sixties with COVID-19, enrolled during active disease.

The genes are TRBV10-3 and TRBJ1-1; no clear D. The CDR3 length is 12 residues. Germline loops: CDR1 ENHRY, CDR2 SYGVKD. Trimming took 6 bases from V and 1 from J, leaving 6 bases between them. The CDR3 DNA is TGTGCCATCAGGGGCGAGAACACTGAAGCTTTCTTT. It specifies CAIRGENTEAFF.

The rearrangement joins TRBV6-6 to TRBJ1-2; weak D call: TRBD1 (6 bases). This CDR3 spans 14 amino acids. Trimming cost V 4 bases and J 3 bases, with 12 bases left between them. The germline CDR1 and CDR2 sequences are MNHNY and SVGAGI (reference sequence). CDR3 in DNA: TGTGCCAGCAGTTTACAGGGACCGCACTATGGCTACACCTTC. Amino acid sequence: CASSLQGPHYGYTF.

The CDR3 reads CASSFTQGYNEKLFF. The CDR3 nucleotides are TGTGCCAGCAGCTTTACTCAGGGATATAATGAAAAACTGTTTTTT. This chain links TRBV7-9 with TRBJ1-4, with D possibly being TRBD1 (5 bases). Trimming took 3 bases from V and 4 from J, leaving 12 bases between them. The CDR3 has 15 residues. Germline lookup yields CDR1 SEHNR and CDR2 FQNEAQ (reference sequence).

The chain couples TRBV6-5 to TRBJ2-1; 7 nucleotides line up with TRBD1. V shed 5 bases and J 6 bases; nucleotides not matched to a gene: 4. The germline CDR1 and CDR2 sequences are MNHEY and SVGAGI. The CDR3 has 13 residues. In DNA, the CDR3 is TGTGCCAGCAGTCGACAGGGATCCAATGAGCAGTTCTTC. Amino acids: CASSRQGSNEQFF.

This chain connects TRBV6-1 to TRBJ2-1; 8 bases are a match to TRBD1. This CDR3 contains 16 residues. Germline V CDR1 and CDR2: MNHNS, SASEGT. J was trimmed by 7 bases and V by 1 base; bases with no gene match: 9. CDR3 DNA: TGTGCCAGCAGTGAAGTGGGGACAGGCCGGATTAATGAGCAGTTCTTC. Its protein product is CASSEVGTGRINEQFF.

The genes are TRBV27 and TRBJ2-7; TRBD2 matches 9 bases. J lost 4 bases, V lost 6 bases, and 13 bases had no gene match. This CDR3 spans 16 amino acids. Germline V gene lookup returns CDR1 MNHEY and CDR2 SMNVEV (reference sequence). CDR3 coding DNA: TGTGCCAGCAGCGCCGTGGCGAGCGGGGGGCAATACGAGCAGTACTTC. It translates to CASSAVASGGQYEQYF.

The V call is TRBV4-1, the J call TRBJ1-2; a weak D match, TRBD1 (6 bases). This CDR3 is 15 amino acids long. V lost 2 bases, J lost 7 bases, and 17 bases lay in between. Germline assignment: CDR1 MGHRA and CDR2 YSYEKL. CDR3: CASSQPTGIDGGYTF. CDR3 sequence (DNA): TGCGCCAGCAGCCAACCTACAGGGATTGACGGTGGCTACACCTTC.

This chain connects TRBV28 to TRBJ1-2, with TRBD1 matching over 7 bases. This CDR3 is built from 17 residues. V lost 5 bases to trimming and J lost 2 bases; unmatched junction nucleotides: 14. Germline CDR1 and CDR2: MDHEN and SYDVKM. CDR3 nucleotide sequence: TGTGCCAGCAGTGTCCTAGACAGGGTATGGGAAAACTATGGCTACACCTTC. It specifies CASSVLDRVWENYGYTF.

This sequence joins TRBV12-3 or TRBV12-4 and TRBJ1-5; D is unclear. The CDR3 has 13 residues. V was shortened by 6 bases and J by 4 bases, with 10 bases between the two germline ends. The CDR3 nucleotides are TGTGCCAGCAGCGCGGGTTGGAATCAGCCCCAGCATTTT. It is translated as CASSAGWNQPQHF.

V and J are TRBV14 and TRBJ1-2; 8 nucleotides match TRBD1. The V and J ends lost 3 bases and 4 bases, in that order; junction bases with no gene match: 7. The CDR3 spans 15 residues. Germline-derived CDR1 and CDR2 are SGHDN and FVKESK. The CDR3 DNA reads TGTGCCAGCAGCCATCGCAGGGGGCCTGTCTATGGCTACACCTTC. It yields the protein CASSHRRGPVYGYTF.

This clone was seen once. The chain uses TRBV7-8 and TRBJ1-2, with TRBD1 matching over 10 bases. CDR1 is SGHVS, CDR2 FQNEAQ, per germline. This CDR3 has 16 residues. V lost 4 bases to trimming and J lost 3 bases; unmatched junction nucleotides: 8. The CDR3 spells CASSYHTGTGDYGYTF. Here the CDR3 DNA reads TGTGCCAGCAGCTACCACACCGGGACAGGGGACTATGGCTACACCTTC. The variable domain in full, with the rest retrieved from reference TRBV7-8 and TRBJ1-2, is GAGVSQSPRYKVAKRGQDVALRCDPISGHVSLFWYQQALGQGPEFLTYFQNEAQLDKSGLPSDRFFAERPEGSVSTLKIQRTQQEDSAVYLCASSYHTGTGDYGYTFGSGTRLTVV.

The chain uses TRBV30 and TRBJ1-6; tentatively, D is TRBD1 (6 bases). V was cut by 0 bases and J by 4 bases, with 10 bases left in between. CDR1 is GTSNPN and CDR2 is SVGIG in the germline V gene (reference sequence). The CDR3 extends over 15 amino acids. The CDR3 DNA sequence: TGTGCCTGGAGTGTACGGGGGGCGTATAATTCACCCCTCCACTTT. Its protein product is CAWSVRGAYNSPLHF. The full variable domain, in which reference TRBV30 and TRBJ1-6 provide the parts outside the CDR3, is SQTIHQWPATLVQPVGSPLSLECTVEGTSNPNLYWYRQAAGRGLQLLFYSVGIGQISSEVPQNLSASRPQDRQFILSSKKLLLSDSGFYLCAWSVRGAYNSPLHFGNGTRLTVT.

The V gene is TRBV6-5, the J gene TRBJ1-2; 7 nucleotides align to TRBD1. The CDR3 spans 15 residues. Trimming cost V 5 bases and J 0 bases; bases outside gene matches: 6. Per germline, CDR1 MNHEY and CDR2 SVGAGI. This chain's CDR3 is CASSPWDSSNYGYTF. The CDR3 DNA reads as TGTGCCAGCAGTCCCTGGGACAGTTCTAACTATGGCTACACCTTC.

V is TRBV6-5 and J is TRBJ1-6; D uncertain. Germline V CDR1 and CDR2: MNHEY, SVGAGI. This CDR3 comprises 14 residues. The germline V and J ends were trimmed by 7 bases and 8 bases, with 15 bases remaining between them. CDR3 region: CASMSKTSYSPLHF. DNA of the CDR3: TGTGCCAGCATGTCCAAGACATCTTATTCACCCCTCCACTTT.

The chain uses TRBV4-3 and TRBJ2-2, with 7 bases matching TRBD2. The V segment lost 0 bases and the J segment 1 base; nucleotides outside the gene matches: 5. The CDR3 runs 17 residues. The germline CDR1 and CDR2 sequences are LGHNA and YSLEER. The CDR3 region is CASSQDLSGMNTGELFF. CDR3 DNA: TGCGCCAGCAGCCAAGATTTAAGCGGGATGAACACCGGGGAGCTGTTTTTT.

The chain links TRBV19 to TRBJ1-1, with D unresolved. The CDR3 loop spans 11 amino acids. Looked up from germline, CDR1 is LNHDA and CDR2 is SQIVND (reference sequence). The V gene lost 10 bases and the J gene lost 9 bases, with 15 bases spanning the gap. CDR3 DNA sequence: TGTGCCACCCTAGAGAGTTCTAAAGCTTTCTTT. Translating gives CATLESSKAFF.

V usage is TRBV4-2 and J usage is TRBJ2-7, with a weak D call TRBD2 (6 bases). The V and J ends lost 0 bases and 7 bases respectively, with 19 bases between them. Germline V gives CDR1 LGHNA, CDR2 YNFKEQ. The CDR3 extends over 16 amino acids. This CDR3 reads CASSQDTAGTGWEQYF. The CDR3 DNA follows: TGTGCCAGCAGCCAAGATACTGCGGGGACCGGGTGGGAGCAGTACTTC.

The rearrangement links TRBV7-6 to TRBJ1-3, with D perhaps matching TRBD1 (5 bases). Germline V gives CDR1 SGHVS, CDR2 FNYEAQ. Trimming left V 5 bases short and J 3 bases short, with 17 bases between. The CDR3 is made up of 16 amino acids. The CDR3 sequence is CASSLRGRASGNTIYF. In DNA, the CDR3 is TGTGCCAGCAGCCTCCGGGGGAGGGCTAGTGGAAACACCATATATTTT.

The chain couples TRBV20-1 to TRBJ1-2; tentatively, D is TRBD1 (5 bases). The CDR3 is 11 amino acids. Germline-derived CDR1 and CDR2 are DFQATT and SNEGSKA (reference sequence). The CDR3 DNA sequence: TGCAGATCAATAGGAGGGGATGGCTACACCTTC. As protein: CRSIGGDGYTF.

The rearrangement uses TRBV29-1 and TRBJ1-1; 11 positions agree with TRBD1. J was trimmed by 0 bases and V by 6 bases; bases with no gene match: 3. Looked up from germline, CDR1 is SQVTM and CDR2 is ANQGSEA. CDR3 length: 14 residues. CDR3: CSVGTGGMNTEAFF. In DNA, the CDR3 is TGCAGCGTCGGGACAGGGGGAATGAACACTGAAGCTTTCTTT.

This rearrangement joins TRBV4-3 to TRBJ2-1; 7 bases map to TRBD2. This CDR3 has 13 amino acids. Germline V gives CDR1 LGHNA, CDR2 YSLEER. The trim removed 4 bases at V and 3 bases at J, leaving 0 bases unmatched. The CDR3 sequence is CASSPGGYNEQFF. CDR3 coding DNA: TGCGCCAGCAGCCCGGGGGGCTACAATGAGCAGTTCTTC.